Presented here are 3 T cell receptor beta chains from one specimen sequenced in a study of T cell responses to AZD1222 COVID-19 vaccine. Measured with immunoSEQ multiplex PCR; TCRdb has only the in-frame clones, and not every one. The sample contains about 130,000 clones, less than 90% of which appear only once. The sample consisted of peripheral blood, taken on day 0 of AZD1222 vaccination. The receptors were gathered from an adult in good health.

The chain links TRBV5-6 to TRBJ1-1, with unresolved D. Trimming stripped 4 bases from V and 3 bases from J, with 16 bases between. In germline, CDR1 is SGHDT, CDR2 YYEEEE. The CDR3 has 15 residues. CDR3 nucleotide sequence: TGTGCCAGCAGCCGTCTCGGGAGGGTGGACACTGAAGCTTTCTTT. Its protein is CASSRLGRVDTEAFF.

The chain carries TRBV5-1 and TRBJ2-7; 8 bases align to TRBD1. V shed 3 bases, J shed 3 bases, and the junction held 8 bases outside the gene matches. CDR1 is SGHRS and CDR2 is YFSETQ in the germline V gene. The CDR3 loop spans 15 amino acids. In DNA form, the CDR3 reads TGCGCCAGCAGCTCCCAGGGGGCGCAGGGCTACGAGCAGTACTTC. Its translation is CASSSQGAQGYEQYF.

V is TRBV20-1 and J is TRBJ1-2; no reliable D call. The CDR3 totals 11 residues. Germline V gene lookup returns CDR1 DFQATT and CDR2 SNEGSKA (reference sequence). The DNA of the CDR3 is TGCAGCATAACAGCTAACTATGGCTACACCTTC. Translated, it gives CSITANYGYTF.